The rows below give T cell receptor beta chains drawn from one sample of a study of T cell responses to AZD1222 COVID-19 vaccine. Assay: immunoSEQ multiplex PCR; the TCRdb copy retains only in-frame clones and omits some. The sample has about 170,000 clones, 80% to 95% seen once. This specimen consisted of peripheral blood, obtained on day 0 of AZD1222 vaccination. These TCRs come from an adult in good health. The CDR3 runs from the conserved cysteine through the conserved F or W. A D gene is named only where the DNA matches it firmly. Not all rows give a size; the values are once, few, many and, for expanded clones, a class.

D	size	V	J	DNA	CDR3
TRBD1	.	TRBV5-1	TRBJ1-2	TGCGCCAGCAGCTTATCCGGGACAGGGGGCGCCTTCTATGGCTACACCTTC	CASSLSGTGGAFYGYTF
.	.	TRBV7-2	TRBJ2-6	TGTGCCAGCAGCGCCTACTCAGGGGCCGGGGCCAACGTCCTGACTTTC	CASSAYSGAGANVLTF
.	.	TRBV18	TRBJ2-7	TGTGCCAGCTCACCACCTTTAGACAATACGAACAAGGACGAGCAGTACTTC	CASSPPLDNTNKDEQYF
TRBD2	.	TRBV29-1	TRBJ2-7	TGCAGCGTTGTTGCTACGACCGGGACTAGCGGGGTTAGGTCCTACGAGCAGTACTTC	CSVVATTGTSGVRSYEQYF
.	once	TRBV6-1	TRBJ1-3	TGTGCCAGCAGTGAAGCACGGACTCGAAACACCATATATTTT	CASSEARTRNTIYF
.	.	TRBV6-5	TRBJ2-2	TGTGCCAGCAGTTACGGGAGGTTAAACACCGGGGAGCTGTTTTTT	CASSYGRLNTGELFF
.	.	TRBV7-8	TRBJ2-2	TGTGCCAGCAGCTCCACAGGGTCCCTTGACACCGGGGAGCTGTTTTTT	CASSSTGSLDTGELFF
.	.	TRBV27	TRBJ2-7	TGTGCCAGCAGTTTATCGTTCAGGGGTAACGAGCAGTACTTC	CASSLSFRGNEQYF
.	.	TRBV21-1	TRBJ1-4	TGTGCCAGCAGCAAAGTGCACAGGGTGCGAAAACTGTTTTTT	CASSKVHRVRKLFF
.	.	TRBV30	TRBJ1-6	TGTGCCTGGACAGGGCAGGGTGGTTCACCCCTCCACTTT	CAWTGQGGSPLHF
.	.	TRBV29-1	TRBJ2-5	TGCAGCTTGGCCTTAGGGGAGACCCAGTACTTC	CSLALGETQYF
TRBD2	.	TRBV7-9	TRBJ2-3	TGTGCCAGCAGCGGACTAGCGGGGGGCCTAGATACGCAGTATTTT	CASSGLAGGLDTQYF
TRBD2	.	TRBV2	TRBJ2-1	TGTGCCAGCAACGCCGGACTAGCGGGTCACAATGAGCAGTTCTTC	CASNAGLAGHNEQFF
TRBD2	.	TRBV3-1/TRBV3-2	TRBJ2-1	TGTGCCAGCAGCTTCGGGACTAGCGGCTACAATGAGCAGTTCTTC	CASSFGTSGYNEQFF
.	.	TRBV29-1	TRBJ1-1	TGCAGCGCAATCTGGGGTGCGCACACTGAAGCTTTCTTT	CSAIWGAHTEAFF
.	.	TRBV6-5	TRBJ1-6	TGTGCCAGCAGTTATAACAAAAATTCACCCCTCCACTTT	CASSYNKNSPLHF
TRBD1	.	TRBV30	TRBJ2-7	TGTGCCTGGAGTGTAGTGGGACAGGGGACCTACGAGCAGTACTTC	CAWSVVGQGTYEQYF
TRBD1	.	TRBV6-5	TRBJ1-6	TGTGCCAGCAGGGGGACAGGGGAAGGGTCACCCCTCCACTTT	CASRGTGEGSPLHF
.	.	TRBV5-1	TRBJ1-2	TGCGCCAGCAGCTTGGATAACTATGGCTACACCTTC	CASSLDNYGYTF
TRBD1	.	TRBV5-1	TRBJ1-3	TGCGCCAGCAGCTTTTCCCAGGGGGTAGGAAACACCATATATTTT	CASSFSQGVGNTIYF
.	.	TRBV5-4	TRBJ2-7	TGTGCCAGCAGCCTCCGGAGTTCCCCCTACGAGCAGTACTTC	CASSLRSSPYEQYF
.	.	TRBV7-8	TRBJ2-7	TGTGCCAGCAGCCCCCGTGGGACATACTACGAGCAGTACTTC	CASSPRGTYYEQYF
TRBD1	.	TRBV5-1	TRBJ1-5	TGCGCCAGCAGCCTAGGGACAGGGGGTAATCAGCCCCAGCATTTT	CASSLGTGGNQPQHF
.	.	TRBV29-1	TRBJ1-1	TGCAGCGGCGGGGACGGGGAAAACACTGAAGCTTTCTTT	CSGGDGENTEAFF
.	once	TRBV7-6	TRBJ1-5	TGTGCCAGCAGCTTCGGACAGTATCAGCCCCAGCATTTT	CASSFGQYQPQHF
.	once	TRBV9	TRBJ2-1	TGTGCCAGCAGCATCCGGTTAGGTTCCTACAATGAGCAGTTCTTC	CASSIRLGSYNEQFF
TRBD1	.	TRBV11-2	TRBJ1-2	TGTGCCAGCAGCTTGACAGGGGCCACCTATGGCTACACCTTC	CASSLTGATYGYTF
.	.	TRBV11-2	TRBJ2-7	TGTGCCAGCAGCTTAGGTGTGGGTTACGAGCAGTACTTC	CASSLGVGYEQYF
.	.	TRBV6-5	TRBJ2-1	TGTGCCAGCAGACCCCAGGGAAGTGGTAGCAATGAGCAGTTCTTC	CASRPQGSGSNEQFF
.	.	TRBV6-2/TRBV6-3	TRBJ1-2	TGTGCCAGCAGTCCCCCACGGGACTATGGCTACACCTTC	CASSPPRDYGYTF
.	.	TRBV12-3/TRBV12-4	TRBJ2-1	TGTGCCAGCAGCCCTCCCCGGGGAGTTGGGTTCTTC	CASSPPRGVGFF
.	.	TRBV4-1	TRBJ2-7	TGCGCCAGCAGCCAACCCCAGGGAAAAGGCTACGAGCAGTACTTC	CASSQPQGKGYEQYF
TRBD2	.	TRBV11-2	TRBJ2-7	TGTGCCAGCACTCCCGGGCGGGAGAAGTACGAGCAGTACTTC	CASTPGREKYEQYF
.	few	TRBV14	TRBJ2-2	TGTGCCAGCAGCCACCTTGGACTCACGAACACCGGGGAGCTGTTTTTT	CASSHLGLTNTGELFF
.	.	TRBV6-6	TRBJ2-5	TGTGCCAGCAGTTCCGACGGGTACCAAGAGACCCAGTACTTC	CASSSDGYQETQYF
.	.	TRBV5-1	TRBJ1-1	TGCGCCAGCAGGAGGGCCCAGGGGAACACTGAAGCTTTCTTT	CASRRAQGNTEAFF
.	.	TRBV18	TRBJ1-5	TGTGCCAGCTCACCGGAGGGGTCAACTAATCAGCCCCAGCATTTT	CASSPEGSTNQPQHF
.	once	TRBV6-2/TRBV6-3	TRBJ2-1	TGTGCCAGCAGTTACTCGATCGTGCCCGAGCAGTTCTTC	CASSYSIVPEQFF
TRBD2	once	TRBV3-1/TRBV3-2	TRBJ2-4	TGTGCCAGCAGCGATGGACTAGCGCGAAACATTCAGTACTTC	CASSDGLARNIQYF
.	once	TRBV10-3	TRBJ1-1	TGTGCCATCAGTGAGTGGCGAACTGAAGCTTTCTTT	CAISEWRTEAFF
.	.	TRBV2	TRBJ1-6	TGTGCCAGCAGTGAAAGGGTCACCTATAATTCACCCCTCCACTTT	CASSERVTYNSPLHF
.	.	TRBV6-5	TRBJ1-4	TGTGCCAGCCGAACCGGGTCGACGGCGAGTGAAAAACTGTTTTTT	CASRTGSTASEKLFF
.	few	TRBV9	TRBJ1-2	TGTGCCAGCAGCCCGAGCCAGACCGGCTATGGCTACACCTTC	CASSPSQTGYGYTF
.	.	TRBV3-1/TRBV3-2	TRBJ2-7	TGTGCCAGCAGCCGCTTTCTACCTAGCGCCAGCTCCTACGAGCAGTACTTC	CASSRFLPSASSYEQYF
.	.	TRBV30	TRBJ1-1	TGTGCCTGGAGTGTCGCAGACAACACTGAAGCTTTCTTT	CAWSVADNTEAFF
.	few	TRBV11-3	TRBJ2-1	TGTGCCAGCAGCGTTGGAGGGGGAGGGAATGAGCAGTTCTTC	CASSVGGGGNEQFF
TRBD2	.	TRBV11-2	TRBJ2-7	TGTGCCAGCAGCTTAGTCACTAGCGGCTACGAGCAGTACTTC	CASSLVTSGYEQYF